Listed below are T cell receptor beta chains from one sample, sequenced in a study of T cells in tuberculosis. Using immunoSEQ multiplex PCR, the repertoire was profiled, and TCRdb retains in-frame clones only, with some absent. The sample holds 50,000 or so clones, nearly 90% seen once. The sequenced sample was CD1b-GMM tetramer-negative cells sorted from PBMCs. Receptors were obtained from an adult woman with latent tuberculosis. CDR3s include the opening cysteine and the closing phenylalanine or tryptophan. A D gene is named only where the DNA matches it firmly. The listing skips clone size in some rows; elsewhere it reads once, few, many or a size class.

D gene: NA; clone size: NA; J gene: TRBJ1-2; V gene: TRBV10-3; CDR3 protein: CAISEILGADYGYTF; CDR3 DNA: TGTGCCATCAGTGAGATATTGGGGGCTGACTATGGCTACACCTTC
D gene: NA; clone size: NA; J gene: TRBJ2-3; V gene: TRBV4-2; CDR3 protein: CASSQEGRGTDTQYF; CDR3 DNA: TGTGCCAGCAGCCAAGAAGGGCGGGGCACAGATACGCAGTATTTT
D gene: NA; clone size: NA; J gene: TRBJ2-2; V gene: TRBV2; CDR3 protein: CASSEEAESTGELFF; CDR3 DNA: TGTGCCAGCAGTGAGGAAGCGGAAAGCACCGGGGAGCTGTTTTTT
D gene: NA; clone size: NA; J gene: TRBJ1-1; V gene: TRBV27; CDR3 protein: CASRTGTANTEAFF; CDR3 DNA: TGTGCCAGCAGGACAGGTACAGCGAACACTGAAGCTTTCTTT
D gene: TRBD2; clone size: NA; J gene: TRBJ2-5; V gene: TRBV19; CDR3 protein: CASSIGYGGEETQYF; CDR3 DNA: TGTGCCAGTAGTATAGGGTACGGGGGGGAAGAGACCCAGTACTTC
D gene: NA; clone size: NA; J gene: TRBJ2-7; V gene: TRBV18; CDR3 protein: CASSPGRRFYEQYF; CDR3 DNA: TGTGCCAGCTCACCGGGGCGACGGTTCTACGAGCAGTACTTC
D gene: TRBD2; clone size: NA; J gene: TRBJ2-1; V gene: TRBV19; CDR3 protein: CATGTGSGGLYNEQFF; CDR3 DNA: TGTGCCACCGGGACGGGAAGCGGGGGGCTATACAATGAGCAGTTCTTC
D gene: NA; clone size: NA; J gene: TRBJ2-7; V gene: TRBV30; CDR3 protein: CAWRSELRGYEQYF; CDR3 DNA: TGTGCCTGGAGATCAGAGTTAAGAGGCTACGAGCAGTACTTC
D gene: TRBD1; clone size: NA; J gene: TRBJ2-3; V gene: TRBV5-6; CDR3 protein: CASRPGTGGAYTQYF; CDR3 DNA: TGTGCCAGCAGGCCCGGGACAGGGGGCGCGTATACGCAGTATTTT
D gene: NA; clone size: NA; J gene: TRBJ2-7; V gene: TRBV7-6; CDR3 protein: CASSTWTLPYEQYF; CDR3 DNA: TGTGCCAGCAGCACCTGGACACTACCCTACGAGCAGTACTTC
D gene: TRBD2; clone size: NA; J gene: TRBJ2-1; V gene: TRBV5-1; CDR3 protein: CASSLGRWEREVNNEQFF; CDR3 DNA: TGCGCCAGCAGCTTGGGGCGTTGGGAGCGGGAGGTCAACAATGAGCAGTTCTTC
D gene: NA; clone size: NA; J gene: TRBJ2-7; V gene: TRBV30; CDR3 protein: CAWSESGWNEQYF; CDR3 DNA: TGTGCCTGGAGTGAATCAGGGTGGAACGAGCAGTACTTC
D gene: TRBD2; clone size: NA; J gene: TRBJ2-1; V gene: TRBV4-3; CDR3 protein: CASSQAAGGLYNEQFF; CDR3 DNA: TGCGCCAGCAGCCAAGCCGCGGGGGGGCTTTACAATGAGCAGTTCTTC
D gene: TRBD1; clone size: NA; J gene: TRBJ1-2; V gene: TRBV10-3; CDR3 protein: CAIRGDSSYGYTF; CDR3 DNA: TGTGCCATCAGGGGGGACAGCTCCTATGGCTACACCTTC
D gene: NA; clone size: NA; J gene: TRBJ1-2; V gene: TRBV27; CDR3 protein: CASSGPPNYGYTF; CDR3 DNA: TGTGCCAGCTCCGGTCCTCCAAACTATGGCTACACCTTC
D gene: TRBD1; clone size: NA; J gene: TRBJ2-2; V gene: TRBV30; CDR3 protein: CAWTGGNTGELFF; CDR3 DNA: TGTGCCTGGACAGGGGGCAACACCGGGGAGCTGTTTTTT
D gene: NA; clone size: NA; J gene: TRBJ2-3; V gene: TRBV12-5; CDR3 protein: CASVGAASTDTQYF; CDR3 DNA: TGTGCTAGTGTGGGGGCCGCTAGCACAGATACGCAGTATTTT
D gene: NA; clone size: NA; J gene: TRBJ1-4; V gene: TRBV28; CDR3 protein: CASSFRYEKLFF; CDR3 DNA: TGTGCCAGCAGTTTCCGTTATGAAAAACTGTTTTTT
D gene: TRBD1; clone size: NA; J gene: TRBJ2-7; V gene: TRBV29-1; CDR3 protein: CSTGDRVGYEQYF; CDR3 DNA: TGCAGCACAGGGGACAGGGTGGGATACGAGCAGTACTTC
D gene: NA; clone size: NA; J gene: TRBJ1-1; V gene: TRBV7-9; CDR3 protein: CASSPQGRGTEAFF; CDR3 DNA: TGTGCCAGCAGCCCTCAGGGAAGGGGGACTGAAGCTTTCTTT
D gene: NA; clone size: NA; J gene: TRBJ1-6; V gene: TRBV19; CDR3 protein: CASSTISNSYNSPLHF; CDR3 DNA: TGTGCCAGTAGTACGATATCCAACTCCTATAATTCCCCCCTCCACTTT
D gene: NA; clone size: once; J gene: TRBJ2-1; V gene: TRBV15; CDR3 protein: CATRRERSRYNEQFF; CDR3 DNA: TGTGCCACCAGAAGAGAGCGGAGTCGGTACAATGAGCAGTTCTTC
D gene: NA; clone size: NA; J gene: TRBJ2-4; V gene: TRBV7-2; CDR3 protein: CASSLAGTINIQYF; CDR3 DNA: TGTGCCAGCAGCTTAGCCGGGACAATAAACATTCAGTACTTC